Below are 8 T cell receptor beta chains sequenced from a single sample in a study of neurological immune-mediated disorders. TCRdb redid the calling of the 5' RACE reads with MiXCR, one entry per CDR3 protein. The sample carries about 59,000 distinct CDR3 sequences, roughly 13% recorded once. Sequencing was performed on PBMCs. The receptor set was obtained from a woman aged 60-70 years with HTLV-1-associated myelopathy (HAM/TSP).

This clonotype was seen ten or more times. The chain is built from TRBV5-1 and TRBJ2-2; TRBD2 matches at 10 bases. Germline loops: CDR1 SGHRS, CDR2 YFSETQ. This CDR3 is 16 amino acids long. The J segment lost 4 bases and the V segment lost 0 bases, leaving 3 bases of the junction unmatched. Here the CDR3 reads CASSLVAGGLTGELFF. The DNA of the CDR3 is TGCGCCAGCAGCTTGGTAGCGGGAGGCCTCACCGGGGAGCTGTTTTTT.

This clonotype came up many times. The V and J genes are TRBV29-1 and TRBJ1-1; 7 nucleotides line up with TRBD1. Germline CDR1 SQVTM, CDR2 ANQGSEA. Trimming cost V 5 bases and J 1 base; bases outside gene matches: 4. The CDR3 spans 13 residues. CDR3 DNA sequence: TGCAGCGTTAACAGGGGTAGGAACACTGAAGCTTTCTTT. Translating it yields CSVNRGRNTEAFF.

This clonotype was seen ten or more times. The CDR3 here is CASRGTSIGNNEQFF. The CDR3 bases are TGTGCCAGCAGGGGGACTTCGATCGGGAACAATGAGCAGTTCTTC. The J gene is TRBJ2-1, the V gene TRBV6-5; D is perhaps TRBD2 (6 bases). Germline V gene data show CDR1 as MNHEY and CDR2 as SVGAGI. Trimming left V 6 bases short and J 5 bases short, with 17 bases between. This CDR3 has 15 amino acids.

This clonotype occurred many times. This chain connects TRBV5-6 to TRBJ2-5; 10 positions agree with TRBD1. V was clipped by 4 bases and J by 4 bases; unmatched bases: 1. The CDR3 has 13 amino acids. Germline CDR1 reads SGHDT; CDR2 reads YYEEEE. CDR3 sequence: CASSDRGRETQYF. CDR3 nucleotide sequence: TGTGCCAGCAGCGACAGGGGGCGAGAGACCCAGTACTTC. Full variable domain (rest looked up from reference TRBV5-6 and TRBJ2-5): DAGVTQSPTHLIKTRGQQVTLRCSPKSGHDTVSWYQQALGQGPQFIFQYYEEEERQRGNFPDRFSGHQFPNYSSELNVNALLLGDSALYLCASSDRGRETQYFGPGTRLLVL.

This clonotype occurred many times. This rearrangement joins TRBV3-1 to TRBJ2-5, with a weak D call TRBD2 (5 bases). The V end lost 1 base, the J end lost 4 bases, and 10 bases lay between the germline ends. CDR1 LGHDT and CDR2 YNNKEL come from the germline V gene (reference sequence). The CDR3 loop spans 14 amino acids. This CDR3 is CASSQARRGETQYF. CDR3 coding DNA: TGTGCCAGCAGCCAAGCGAGACGGGGAGAGACCCAGTACTTC.

This clonotype has ten or more counts. The chain uses TRBV7-8 and TRBJ2-6; no clear D gene. The CDR3 runs to 12 residues. The ends were cut back, 7 bases at V and 0 bases at J, with 1 base in the middle. From germline, CDR1 is SGHVS and CDR2 FQNEAQ. CDR3 sequence (DNA): TGTGCCAGCACCTCTGGGGCCAACGTCCTGACTTTC. Residues: CASTSGANVLTF. Complete variable domain (other parts from reference TRBV7-8 and TRBJ2-6): GAGVSQSPRYKVAKRGQDVALRCDPISGHVSLFWYQQALGQGPEFLTYFQNEAQLDKSGLPSDRFFAERPEGSVSTLKIQRTQQEDSAVYLCASTSGANVLTFGAGSRLTVL.

This clonotype was observed at least ten times. V usage is TRBV5-6 and J usage is TRBJ2-5; D is uncertain. V shed 0 bases and J shed 2 bases, with 8 bases lying between them. The CDR3 has 14 amino acids. Germline V gene lookup returns CDR1 SGHDT and CDR2 YYEEEE. Here the CDR3 DNA reads TGTGCCAGCAGCTTGGCAGGCGCACAAGAGACCCAGTACTTC. Translating it yields CASSLAGAQETQYF.

This clonotype was seen many times. The rearrangement uses TRBV5-1 and TRBJ2-3, with TRBD2 as a possible D gene (6 bases). The CDR3 has 15 amino acids. In germline, CDR1 is SGHRS, CDR2 YFSETQ. V was clipped by 1 base and J by 4 bases, with 13 bases between them. The CDR3 spells CASSLIGSGADTQYF. CDR3 nucleotide sequence: TGCGCCAGCAGCTTGATCGGGAGTGGAGCAGATACGCAGTATTTT.